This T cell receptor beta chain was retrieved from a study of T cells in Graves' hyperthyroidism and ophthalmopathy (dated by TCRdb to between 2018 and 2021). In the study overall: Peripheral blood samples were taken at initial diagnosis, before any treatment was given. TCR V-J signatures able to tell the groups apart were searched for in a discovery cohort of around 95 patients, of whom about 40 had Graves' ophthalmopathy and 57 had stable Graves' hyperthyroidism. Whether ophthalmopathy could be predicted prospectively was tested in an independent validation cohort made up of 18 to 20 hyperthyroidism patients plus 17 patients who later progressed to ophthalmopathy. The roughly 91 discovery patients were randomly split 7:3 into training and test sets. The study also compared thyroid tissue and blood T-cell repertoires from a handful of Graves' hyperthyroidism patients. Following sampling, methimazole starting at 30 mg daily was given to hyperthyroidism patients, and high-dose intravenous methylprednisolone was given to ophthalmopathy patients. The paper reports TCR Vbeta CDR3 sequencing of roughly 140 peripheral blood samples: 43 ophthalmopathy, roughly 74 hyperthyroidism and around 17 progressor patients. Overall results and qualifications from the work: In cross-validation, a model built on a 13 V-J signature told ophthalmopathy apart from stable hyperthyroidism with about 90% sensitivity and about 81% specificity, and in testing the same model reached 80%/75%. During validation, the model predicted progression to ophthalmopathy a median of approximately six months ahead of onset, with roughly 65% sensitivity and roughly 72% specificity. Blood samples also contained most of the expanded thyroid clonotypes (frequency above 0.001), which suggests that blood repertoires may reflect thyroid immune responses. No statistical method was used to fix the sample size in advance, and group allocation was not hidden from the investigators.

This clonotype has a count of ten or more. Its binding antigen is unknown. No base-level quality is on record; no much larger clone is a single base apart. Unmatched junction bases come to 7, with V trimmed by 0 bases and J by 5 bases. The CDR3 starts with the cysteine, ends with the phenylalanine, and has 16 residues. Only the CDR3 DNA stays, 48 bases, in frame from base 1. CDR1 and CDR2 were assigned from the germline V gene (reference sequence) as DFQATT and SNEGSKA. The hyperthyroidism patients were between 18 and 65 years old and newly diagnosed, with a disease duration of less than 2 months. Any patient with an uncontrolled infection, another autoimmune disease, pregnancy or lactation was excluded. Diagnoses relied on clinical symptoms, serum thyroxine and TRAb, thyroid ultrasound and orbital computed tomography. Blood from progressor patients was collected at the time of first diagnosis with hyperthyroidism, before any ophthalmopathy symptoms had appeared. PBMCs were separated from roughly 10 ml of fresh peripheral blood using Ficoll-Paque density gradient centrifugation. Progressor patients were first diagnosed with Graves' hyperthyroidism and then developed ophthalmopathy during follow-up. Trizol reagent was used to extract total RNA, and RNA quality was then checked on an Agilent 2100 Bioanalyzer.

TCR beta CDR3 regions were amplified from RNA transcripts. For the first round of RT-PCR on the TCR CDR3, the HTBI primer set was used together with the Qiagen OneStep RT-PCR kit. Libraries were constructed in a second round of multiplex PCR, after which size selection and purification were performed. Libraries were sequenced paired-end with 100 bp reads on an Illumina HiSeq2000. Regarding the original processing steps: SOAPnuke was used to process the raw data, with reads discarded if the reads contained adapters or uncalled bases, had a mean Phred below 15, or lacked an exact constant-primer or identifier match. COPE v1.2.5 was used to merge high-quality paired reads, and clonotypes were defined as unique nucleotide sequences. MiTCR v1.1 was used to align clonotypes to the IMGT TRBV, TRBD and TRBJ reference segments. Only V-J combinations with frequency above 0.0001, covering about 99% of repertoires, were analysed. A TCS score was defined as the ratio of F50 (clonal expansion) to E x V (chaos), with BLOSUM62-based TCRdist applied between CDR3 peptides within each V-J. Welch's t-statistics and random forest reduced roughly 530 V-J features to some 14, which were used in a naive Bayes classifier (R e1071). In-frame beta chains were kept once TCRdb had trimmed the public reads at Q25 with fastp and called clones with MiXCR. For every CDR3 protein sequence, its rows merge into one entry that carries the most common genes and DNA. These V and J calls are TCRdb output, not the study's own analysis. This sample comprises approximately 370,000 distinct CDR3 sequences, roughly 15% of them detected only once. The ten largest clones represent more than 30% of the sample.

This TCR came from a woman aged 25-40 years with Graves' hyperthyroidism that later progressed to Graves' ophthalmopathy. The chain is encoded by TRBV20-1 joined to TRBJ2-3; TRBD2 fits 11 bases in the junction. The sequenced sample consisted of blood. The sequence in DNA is TGCAGTGCTAGAGATGGAGTAGCGGGGGGGGTAGATACGCAGTATTTT. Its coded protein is CSARDGVAGGVDTQYF.